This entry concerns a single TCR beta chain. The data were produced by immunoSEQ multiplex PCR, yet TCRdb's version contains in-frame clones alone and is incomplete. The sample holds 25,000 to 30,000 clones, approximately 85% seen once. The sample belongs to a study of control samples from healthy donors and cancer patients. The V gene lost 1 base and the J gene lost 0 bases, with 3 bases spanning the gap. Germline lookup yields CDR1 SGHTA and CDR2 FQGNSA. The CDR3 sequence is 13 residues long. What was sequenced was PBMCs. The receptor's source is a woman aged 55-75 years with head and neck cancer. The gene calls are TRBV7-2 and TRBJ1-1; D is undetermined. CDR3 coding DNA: TGTGCCAGCAGCTTAGGGATGAACACTGAAGCTTTCTTT. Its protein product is CASSLGMNTEAFF.